Shown below are 32 T cell receptor beta chains from a single sample sequenced in a study of T cells in Graves' hyperthyroidism and ophthalmopathy (dated by TCRdb to 2018 to 2020). Library preparation used multiplex PCR. The sequencer listed for this sample is Illumina HiSeq 2000. The TCR beta CDR3 regions were amplified from RNA transcripts. The first round of RT-PCR for the TCR CDR3 was performed with the HTBI primer set and the Qiagen OneStep RT-PCR kit. The public sequencing data were trimmed at Q25 with fastp and processed into clonotypes with MiXCR by TCRdb, which kept only in-frame beta chains. Each record represents a unique CDR3 protein, reported with the most common genes and DNA among its rows. Within this sample are hundreds of thousands of distinct CDR3 sequences, with just over 45% of them counted one time only. Of the sample, about 7.8% is held by the ten largest clones. What was sequenced was peripheral blood or thyroid tissue (not recorded which). The receptor set was obtained from a woman under 30 with Graves' hyperthyroidism. Donor details come from another sample of the same person, matched by shared clones.

The V and J genes are TRBV29-1 and TRBJ2-2, with 8 bases fitting TRBD1. Germline assignment: CDR1 SQVTM and CDR2 ANQGSEA. The length of the CDR3 is 13 residues. J gave up 6 bases and V 1 base, and 1 base lay outside the gene matches. The DNA of the CDR3 is TGCAGCGTTGAAGGACAGGGGTCCGGGGAGCTGTTTTTT. This codes for CSVEGQGSGELFF.

Comments on this clonotype: At one boundary the junction diverges from the germline segment, which might be a read error. The chain combines TRBV10-3 with TRBJ1-4; TRBD1 is a possible D gene (6 bases). Germline V gives CDR1 ENHRY, CDR2 SYGVKD. The CDR3 has 14 amino acids. The CDR3 protein is CASSEHRDNEKLFF. CDR3 DNA: TGTGCCAGCAGTGAACACAGGGATAATGAAAAACTGTTTTTT.

The J gene is TRBJ1-2, the V gene TRBV10-3; 9 positions agree with TRBD1. The CDR3 is 13 amino acids. V lost 6 bases to trimming and J lost 6 bases; unmatched junction nucleotides: 5. Germline CDR1 is ENHRY and CDR2 is SYGVKD. The CDR3 protein is CAISTGGEDGYTF. The CDR3 coding sequence is TGTGCCATCAGCACAGGGGGCGAAGATGGCTACACCTTC.

The rearrangement links TRBV9 to TRBJ2-5; D may correspond to TRBD1 or TRBD2 (5 bases each). The length of the CDR3 is 16 residues. The germline CDR1 and CDR2 sequences are SGDLS and YYNGEE. V gave up 3 bases and J gave up 5 bases, with 20 bases separating them. The DNA for the CDR3 is TGTGCCAGCAGCGCGGGGACGCCCGGGGTTGGGGAGACCCAGTACTTC. It yields the protein CASSAGTPGVGETQYF.

This clonotype has ten or more counts. The chain joins TRBV19 to TRBJ1-2, with TRBD1 matching over 8 bases. The germline gives CDR1 LNHDA, CDR2 SQIVND (reference sequence). The CDR3 has 14 residues. V was clipped by 11 bases and J by 7 bases; unmatched bases: 15. The CDR3 loop reads CASQRGRGQGGYTF. CDR3 in DNA: TGTGCCTCCCAACGGGGCAGGGGGCAAGGTGGCTACACCTTC.

This clonotype showed up just a few times. The chain couples TRBV11-2 to TRBJ1-2, with no clear D. The germline gives CDR1 SGHAT, CDR2 FQNNGV. Trimming took 6 bases from V and 8 from J, leaving 22 bases between them. The CDR3 consists of 15 residues. The CDR3 reads CASSYDFGAVRGYTF. CDR3 coding DNA: TGTGCCAGCAGTTACGACTTTGGCGCAGTTCGAGGCTACACCTTC.

This clonotype was seen at least ten times. This rearrangement joins TRBV29-1 to TRBJ1-1; unclear D gene. This CDR3 comprises 14 residues. Per germline, CDR1 SQVTM and CDR2 ANQGSEA. V dropped 5 bases and J dropped 0 bases, with 13 bases sitting between them. CDR3 in DNA: TGCAGCGTTTTGGACCAACACATGAACACTGAAGCTTTCTTT. It translates to CSVLDQHMNTEAFF.

This clonotype showed up many times. The chain joins TRBV15 to TRBJ2-5, with D perhaps given as TRBD1 or TRBD2 (5 bases each). With 1 base removed from V and 2 bases from J, the gap between germline ends came to 5 bases. The CDR3 covers 13 residues. Germline V gene sequence: CDR1 LNHNV, CDR2 YYDKDF (reference sequence). The CDR3, as DNA: TGTGCCACCAGCAGAGGGGGGCAAGAGACCCAGTACTTC. Residues: CATSRGGQETQYF.

The rearrangement uses TRBV24-1 and TRBJ2-7, with 10 nucleotides matching TRBD2. The length of the CDR3 is 13 residues. The junction had 4 bases not matched to a gene; V was cut back by 5 bases and J by 7 bases. CDR1 is KGHDR and CDR2 is SFDVKD in the germline V gene. The CDR3 loop is CATSAASGSEQYF. The DNA for the CDR3 is TGTGCCACCAGTGCGGCTAGCGGGAGTGAGCAGTACTTC.

V is TRBV29-1 and J is TRBJ2-7; 7 bases are shared with TRBD2. The CDR3 extends over 12 amino acids. Germline V gene sequence: CDR1 SQVTM, CDR2 ANQGSEA. V lost 8 bases and J lost 4; bases outside the gene matches: 8. CDR3 sequence (DNA): TGCAGCTTAGATACTAGCGTATACGAGCAGTACTTC. Translation gives CSLDTSVYEQYF.

This clonotype appeared a few times. This rearrangement joins TRBV12-3 or TRBV12-4 to TRBJ1-2; D is unresolved. The length of the CDR3 is 11 residues. Trimming stripped 8 bases from V and 8 bases from J, with 12 bases between. DNA for the CDR3: TGTGCCAGCGGGTTCGGTCGGGGCTACACCTTC. As protein: CASGFGRGYTF.

The V gene is TRBV6-5, the J gene TRBJ1-1, with TRBD1 matching over 7 bases. The CDR3 loop spans 15 amino acids. V shed 8 bases, J shed 5 bases, and the junction held 14 bases outside the gene matches. From germline, CDR1 is MNHEY and CDR2 SVGAGI. The CDR3 spells CASSPGSARGTEAFF. The CDR3 DNA follows: TGTGCCAGCTCACCAGGGTCAGCCAGGGGGACTGAAGCTTTCTTT.

This clonotype was detected once. The rearrangement joins TRBV10-3 to TRBJ1-3; no reliable D call. Germline lookup yields CDR1 ENHRY and CDR2 SYGVKD. V dropped 6 bases and J dropped 4 bases, with 10 bases sitting between them. The CDR3 is 13 amino acids. The CDR3 region has the DNA TGTGCCATCAGCCCTGCCCCGGGAAACACCATATATTTT. Its protein product is CAISPAPGNTIYF.

The chain links TRBV5-5 to TRBJ2-2; no definite D call. CDR3 size: 15 residues. Deletions cut 4 bases from V and 6 bases from J, with 16 bases between. Germline assignment: CDR1 SGHKS and CDR2 YYEKEE (reference sequence). CDR3 loop: CASSPTLHRAGELFF. The CDR3 nucleotides read TGTGCCAGCAGCCCCACTCTTCACCGGGCCGGGGAGCTGTTTTTT.

This clonotype has more than one count but fewer than ten. This sequence joins TRBV30 and TRBJ1-4; D ambiguous. Germline V lookup: CDR1 GTSNPN, CDR2 SVGIG (reference sequence). Trimming left V 0 bases short and J 7 bases short, with 15 bases between. The CDR3 runs 15 residues. In nucleotides, the CDR3 is TGTGCCTGGAGTGTACTCGTAAGTGGCGGTGAAAAACTGTTTTTT. Translating it yields CAWSVLVSGGEKLFF.

This clonotype was seen just once. The genes are TRBV10-3 and TRBJ1-5; 8 bases match TRBD1. V lost 11 bases to trimming and J lost 6 bases; unmatched junction nucleotides: 3. The length of the CDR3 is 11 residues. Germline CDR1 reads ENHRY; CDR2 reads SYGVKD. As DNA, the CDR3 is TGTGCCCGACAGGGGCCTCAGCCCCAGCATTTT. Amino acids: CARQGPQPQHF.

This chain uses TRBV10-3 with TRBJ1-1; 8 nucleotides agree with TRBD1. The V gene end was trimmed by 4 bases and the J gene end by 5 bases; junction bases not matched to a gene: 9. This CDR3 contains 15 residues. The germline V gene encodes CDR1 ENHRY and CDR2 SYGVKD. For the CDR3, the DNA is TGTGCCATCAGTGCCGCGACAGGGGCGGGTACTGAAGCTTTCTTT. This translates into CAISAATGAGTEAFF.

This clonotype appeared once. The chain employs TRBV10-3 and TRBJ2-7; D not resolved. This CDR3 comprises 16 residues. Trimming removed 7 bases at V and 2 bases at J, with 21 bases between. Germline CDR1 is ENHRY and CDR2 is SYGVKD. CDR3 bases: TGTGCCATCACCACGGATGGGTCTCGGGCCCCCTACGAGCAGTACTTC. This encodes CAITTDGSRAPYEQYF.

This clonotype was seen once. One end of the junction does not line up with germline, which may come from a read error. The V gene is TRBV7-9, the J gene TRBJ2-7; TRBD1 matches at 10 bases. Germline loops: CDR1 SEHNR, CDR2 FQNEAQ (reference sequence). This CDR3 has 15 amino acids. The CDR3 nucleotides read TGTGCCAGTAGCTCGACCGGGACAGGGGCTTACGAGCAGTACTTC. This sequence encodes CASSSTGTGAYEQYF.

Concerning this clonotype: This may be a read error, as it is one base from a much larger clone. The V and J genes are TRBV19 and TRBJ1-6, with TRBD1 matching over 8 bases. Germline loops: CDR1 LNHDA, CDR2 SQIVND (reference sequence). The J segment lost 14 bases and the V segment lost 5 bases, leaving 5 bases of the junction unmatched. The CDR3 covers 12 residues. The CDR3 is CASSPRTGSLHF. The CDR3 coding sequence is TGTGCCAGTAGTCCCCGGACAGGGTCCCTCCACTTT. Full variable domain (rest looked up from reference TRBV19 and TRBJ1-6): DGGITQSPKYLFRKEGQNVTLSCEQNLNHDAMYWYRQDPGQGLRLIYYSQIVNDFQKGDIAEGYSVSREKKESFPLTVTSAQKNPTAFYLCASSPRTGSLHFGNGTRLTVT.

The chain carries TRBV7-2 and TRBJ2-7; maybe TRBD1 (9 bases). Germline CDR1 and CDR2: SGHTA and FQGNSA. The germline V and J ends were trimmed by 7 bases and 9 bases, with 31 bases remaining between them. The CDR3 contains 17 residues. In nucleotides, the CDR3 is TGTGCCAGCACCAGACAGGGGGGTAGCGGGACAGCCGGTGGGCAGTACTTC. Amino acids: CASTRQGGSGTAGGQYF.

In DNA form, the CDR3 reads TGTGCCAGCAAACTAGCGGGAGGGAGAGAGACCCAGTACTTC. This translates into CASKLAGGRETQYF. The chain recombines TRBV2 with TRBJ2-5, with 13 bases that match TRBD2. Losses at the gene ends were 7 bases for V and 4 bases for J; bases not matched to a gene: 3. The CDR3 runs 14 residues. Germline V gene sequence: CDR1 SNHLY, CDR2 FYNNEI.

There are many counts of this clonotype. The chain is built from TRBV29-1 and TRBJ1-6, with TRBD1 as a possible D gene (5 bases). This CDR3 contains 16 residues. Germline CDR1 SQVTM, CDR2 ANQGSEA. Trimming cost V 0 bases and J 0 bases, with 9 bases left between them. As DNA, the CDR3 is TGCAGCGTTGAAGATGGAGGGGACTCCTATAATTCACCCCTCCACTTT. Its translation is CSVEDGGDSYNSPLHF. Complete variable domain (other parts from reference TRBV29-1 and TRBJ1-6): SAVISQKPSRDICQRGTSLTIQCQVDSQVTMMFWYRQQPGQSLTLIATANQGSEATYESGFVIDKFPISRPNLTFSTLTVSNMSPEDSSIYLCSVEDGGDSYNSPLHFGNGTRLTVT.

This clonotype was counted between two and nine times. The gene calls are TRBV9 and TRBJ2-2; D is ambiguous. V lost 4 bases, J lost 2 bases, and 6 bases lay in between. Per germline, CDR1 SGDLS and CDR2 YYNGEE. The CDR3 loop spans 13 amino acids. The CDR3 loop is CASSPINTGELFF. CDR3 sequence (DNA): TGTGCCAGCAGCCCGATAAACACCGGGGAGCTGTTTTTT.

This clonotype was seen a single time. The chain links TRBV7-9 to TRBJ1-2; 10 nucleotides match TRBD1. V lost 5 bases, J lost 7 bases, and 7 bases stayed unmatched. CDR3 length: 14 amino acids. Germline CDR1 is SEHNR and CDR2 is FQNEAQ (reference sequence). DNA for the CDR3: TGTGCCAGCAGCACTGCGGGACAGGGGCCTGGCTACACCTTC. Translation gives CASSTAGQGPGYTF.

This clonotype showed up just a few times. The J gene is TRBJ1-2, the V gene TRBV6-5; TRBD1 is a possible D gene (5 bases). Per the germline V gene, CDR1 is MNHEY and CDR2 is SVGAGI. V dropped 5 bases and J dropped 8 bases, with 12 bases sitting between them. CDR3 length: 12 amino acids. DNA of the CDR3: TGTGCCAGCAGTCCAGGGAGTGGCGGCTACACCTTC. Translating gives CASSPGSGGYTF.

The V and J genes are TRBV29-1 and TRBJ1-2; a weak D match, TRBD1 (5 bases). This CDR3 has 14 residues. Germline CDR1 is SQVTM and CDR2 is ANQGSEA. Trimming cost V 1 base and J 4 bases, with 13 bases left between them. CDR3 protein: CSVEGDGSTYGYTF. CDR3 coding DNA: TGCAGCGTTGAAGGGGACGGATCGACCTATGGCTACACCTTC. The full variable domain, with the rest looked up from reference TRBV29-1 and TRBJ1-2, is SAVISQKPSRDICQRGTSLTIQCQVDSQVTMMFWYRQQPGQSLTLIATANQGSEATYESGFVIDKFPISRPNLTFSTLTVSNMSPEDSSIYLCSVEGDGSTYGYTFGSGTRLTVV.

This rearrangement joins TRBV29-1 to TRBJ1-1; D ambiguous. V was trimmed by 1 base and J by 2 bases, leaving 8 bases between them. This CDR3 has 13 amino acids. Germline V CDR1 and CDR2: SQVTM, ANQGSEA. The CDR3 loop is CSVEGRGNTEAFF. CDR3 bases: TGCAGCGTTGAAGGGCGCGGAAACACTGAAGCTTTCTTT.

CDR3 sequence (DNA): TGTGCCATCAGTGACAACAGAAAAAACCCTGAAGCTTTCTTT. This translates into CAISDNRKNPEAFF. This chain links TRBV10-3 with TRBJ1-1; D remains ambiguous. Germline values: CDR1 ENHRY, CDR2 SYGVKD. V was cut by 3 bases and J by 6 bases, with 14 bases left in between. This CDR3 has 14 residues.

About this clonotype itself: Relative to the germline gene, one junction end is altered; a read error may explain this. J is TRBJ1-4 and V is TRBV15; D is possibly TRBD1 (5 bases). Germline V gives CDR1 LNHNV, CDR2 YYDKDF (reference sequence). The CDR3 has 15 amino acids. DNA of the CDR3: TGTGCCAACAGCGGAGCGGACACGTCCTATGAAAAACTGTTTTTT. It yields the protein CANSGADTSYEKLFF.

The chain couples TRBV12-3 or TRBV12-4 to TRBJ2-2; 9 nucleotides line up with TRBD2. V was clipped by 6 bases and J by 1 base; unmatched bases: 6. This CDR3 spans 16 amino acids. Here the CDR3 DNA reads TGTGCCAGCAGCGACAAGACTAGCGGGAACACCGGGGAGCTGTTTTTT. It codes for CASSDKTSGNTGELFF.

The sample holds many counts of this clonotype. V and J are TRBV7-8 and TRBJ1-4; D gene ambiguous. The ends were cut back, 5 bases at V and 0 bases at J, with 16 bases in the middle. Germline loops: CDR1 SGHVS, CDR2 FQNEAQ. CDR3 length: 17 residues. CDR3 residues: CASSQRGGRATNEKLFF. CDR3 in DNA: TGTGCCAGCAGCCAACGGGGAGGACGTGCAACTAATGAAAAACTGTTTTTT.